This TCR beta chain originates from a study of control samples from healthy donors and cancer patients. The V gene lost 6 bases and the J gene lost 5 bases, with 10 bases spanning the gap. CDR3 length equals 12 residues. CDR1 MNHNY and CDR2 SVGAGI come from the germline V gene (reference sequence). The protocol was immunoSEQ multiplex PCR, while the TCRdb copy is restricted to in-frame clones and leaves out a portion. The table includes around 140,000 clones, roughly 92% detected once. The sequenced material came from blood. The TCR comes from a man between 18 and 35 years old in good health. This chain joins TRBV6-6 and TRBJ1-2; no clear D. CDR3 amino acids: CASSREKYGYTF. The CDR3 DNA is TGTGCCAGCAGCCGAGAAAAATATGGCTACACCTTC.